This TCR beta chain was profiled in a study of human T cells and chemical hapten exposure. V was cut by 7 bases and J by 7 bases, with 11 bases left in between. Germline CDR1 reads SQVTM; CDR2 reads ANQGSEA. The CDR3 length is 12 residues. TCRdb reprocessed the RACE reads via MiXCR and lists one record per CDR3 protein. Found here are under 200,000 distinct CDR3 sequences, roughly 25% of them singletons; the top ten hold around 1.9%. Noted time point: patch test 3, about 24 weeks after DPC sensitization. Treatment given: therapeutic diphenylcyclopropenone sensitization with weekly scalp DPC. Blood draws preceded each patch test application. This clonotype occurred a few times.

The chain combines TRBV29-1 with TRBJ1-6; D remains ambiguous. The sample in question was whole blood, obtained in connection with sensitization to the hapten diphenylcyclopropenone (DPC). The TCR originated in a young woman with alopecia areata. Some clones in this sample may be carry-over from other donors' samples. CDR3 sequence reads: CSAPRGNSPLHF. CDR3 bases: TGCAGCGCGCCCCGAGGGAATTCACCCCTCCACTTT.